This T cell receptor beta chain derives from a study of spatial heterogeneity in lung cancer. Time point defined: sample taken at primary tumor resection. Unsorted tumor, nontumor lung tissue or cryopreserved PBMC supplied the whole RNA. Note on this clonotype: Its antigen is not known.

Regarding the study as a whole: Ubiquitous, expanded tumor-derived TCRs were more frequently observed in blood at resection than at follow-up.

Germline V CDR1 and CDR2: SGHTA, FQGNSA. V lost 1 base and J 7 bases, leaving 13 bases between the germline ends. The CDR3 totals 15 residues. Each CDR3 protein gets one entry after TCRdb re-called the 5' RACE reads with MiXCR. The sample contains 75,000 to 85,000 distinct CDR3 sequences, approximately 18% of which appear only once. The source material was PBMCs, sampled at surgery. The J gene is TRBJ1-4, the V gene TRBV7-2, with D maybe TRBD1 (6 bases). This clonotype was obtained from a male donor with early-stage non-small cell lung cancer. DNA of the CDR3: TGTGCCAGCAGCTTAGAGGGGGTAGTGAGTGAAAAACTGTTTTTT. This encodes CASSLEGVVSEKLFF.